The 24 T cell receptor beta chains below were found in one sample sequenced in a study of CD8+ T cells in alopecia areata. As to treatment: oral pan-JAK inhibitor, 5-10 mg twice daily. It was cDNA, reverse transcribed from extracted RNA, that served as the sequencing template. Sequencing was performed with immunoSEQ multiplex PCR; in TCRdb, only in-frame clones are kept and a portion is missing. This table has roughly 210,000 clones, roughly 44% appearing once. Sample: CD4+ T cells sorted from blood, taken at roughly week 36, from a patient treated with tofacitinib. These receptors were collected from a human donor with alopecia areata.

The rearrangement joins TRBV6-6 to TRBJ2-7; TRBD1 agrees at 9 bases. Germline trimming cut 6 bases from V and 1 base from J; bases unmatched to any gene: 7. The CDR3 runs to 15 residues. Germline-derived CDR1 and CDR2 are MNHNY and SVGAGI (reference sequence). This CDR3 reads CASRTGTGSSYEQYF. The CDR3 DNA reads TGTGCCAGCAGGACAGGGACAGGGAGTTCCTACGAGCAGTACTTC.

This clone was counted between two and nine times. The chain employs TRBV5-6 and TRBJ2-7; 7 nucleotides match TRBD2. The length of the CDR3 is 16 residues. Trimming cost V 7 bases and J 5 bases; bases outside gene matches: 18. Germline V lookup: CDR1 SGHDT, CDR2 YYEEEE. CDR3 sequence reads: CASGRLAGEGRDEQYF. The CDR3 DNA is TGTGCCAGCGGCCGTTTGGCGGGGGAGGGCCGAGACGAGCAGTACTTC.

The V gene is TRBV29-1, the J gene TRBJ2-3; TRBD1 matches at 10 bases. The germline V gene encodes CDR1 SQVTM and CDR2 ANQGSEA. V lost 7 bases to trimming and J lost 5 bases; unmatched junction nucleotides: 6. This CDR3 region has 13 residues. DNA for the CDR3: TGCAGCGCCGACAGGGGGCAAGAAGATACGCAGTATTTT. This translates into CSADRGQEDTQYF.

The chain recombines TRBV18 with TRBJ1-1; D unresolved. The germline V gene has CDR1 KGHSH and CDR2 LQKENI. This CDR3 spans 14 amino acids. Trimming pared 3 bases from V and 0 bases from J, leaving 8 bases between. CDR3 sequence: CASSPVLMNTEAFF. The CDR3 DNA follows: TGTGCCAGCTCACCTGTCCTAATGAACACTGAAGCTTTCTTT.

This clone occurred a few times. The CDR3 here is CASSQDLAVSGRVDTQYF. The CDR3 DNA reads TGCGCCAGCAGCCAAGATCTTGCGGTTAGCGGGAGAGTGGATACGCAGTATTTT. The chain uses TRBV4-3 and TRBJ2-3; TRBD2 aligns across 9 bases. This CDR3 is 18 amino acids long. The junction had 13 bases not matched to a gene; V was cut back by 0 bases and J by 6 bases. CDR1 LGHNA and CDR2 YSLEER come from the germline V gene.

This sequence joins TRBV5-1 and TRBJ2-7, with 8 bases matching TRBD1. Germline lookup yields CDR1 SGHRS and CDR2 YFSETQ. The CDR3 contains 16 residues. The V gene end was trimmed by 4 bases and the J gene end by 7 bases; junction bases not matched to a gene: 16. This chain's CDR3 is CASSVRDRRTTGEQYF. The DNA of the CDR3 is TGCGCCAGCAGCGTCCGGGACAGGCGGACTACTGGGGAGCAGTACTTC. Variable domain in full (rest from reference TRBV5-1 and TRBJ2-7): KAGVTQTPRYLIKTRGQQVTLSCSPISGHRSVSWYQQTPGQGLQFLFEYFSETQRNKGNFPGRFSGRQFSNSRSEMNVSTLELGDSALYLCASSVRDRRTTGEQYFGPGTRLTVT.

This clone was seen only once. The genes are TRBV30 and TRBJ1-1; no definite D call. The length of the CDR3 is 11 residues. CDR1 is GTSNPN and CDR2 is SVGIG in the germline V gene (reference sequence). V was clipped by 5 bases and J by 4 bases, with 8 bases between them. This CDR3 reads CAWGMGTEAFF. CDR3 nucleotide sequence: TGTGCCTGGGGAATGGGCACTGAAGCTTTCTTT. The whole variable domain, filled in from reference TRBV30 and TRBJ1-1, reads SQTIHQWPATLVQPVGSPLSLECTVEGTSNPNLYWYRQAAGRGLQLLFYSVGIGQISSEVPQNLSASRPQDRQFILSSKKLLLSDSGFYLCAWGMGTEAFFGQGTRLTVV.

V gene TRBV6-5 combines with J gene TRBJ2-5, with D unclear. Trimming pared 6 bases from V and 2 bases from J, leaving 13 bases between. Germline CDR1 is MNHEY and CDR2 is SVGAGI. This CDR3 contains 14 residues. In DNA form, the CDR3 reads TGTGCCAGCAGCCTCGGGTGGGCACAAGAGACCCAGTACTTC. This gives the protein CASSLGWAQETQYF.

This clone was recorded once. The CDR3 region is CASSRDSNEQFF. CDR3 nucleotide sequence: TGTGCCAGCAGCCGGGACAGTAATGAGCAGTTCTTC. The chain combines TRBV11-2 with TRBJ2-1, with 7 bases matching TRBD1. Trimming removed 5 bases from V and 7 bases from J; junction bases left unmatched: 2. From germline, CDR1 is SGHAT and CDR2 FQNNGV. There are 12 residues in the CDR3.

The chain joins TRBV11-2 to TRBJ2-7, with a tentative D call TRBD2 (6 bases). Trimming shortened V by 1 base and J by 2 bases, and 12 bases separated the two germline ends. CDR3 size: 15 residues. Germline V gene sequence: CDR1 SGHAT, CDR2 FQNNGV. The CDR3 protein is CASSLGSAGTYEQYF. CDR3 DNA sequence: TGTGCCAGCAGCTTAGGTTCGGCGGGGACCTACGAGCAGTACTTC.

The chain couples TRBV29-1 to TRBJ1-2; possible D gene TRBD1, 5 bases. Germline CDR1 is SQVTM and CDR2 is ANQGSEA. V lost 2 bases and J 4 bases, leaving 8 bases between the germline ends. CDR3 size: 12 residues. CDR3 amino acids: CSVETGGYGYTF. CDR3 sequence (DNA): TGCAGCGTTGAAACAGGTGGCTATGGCTACACCTTC.

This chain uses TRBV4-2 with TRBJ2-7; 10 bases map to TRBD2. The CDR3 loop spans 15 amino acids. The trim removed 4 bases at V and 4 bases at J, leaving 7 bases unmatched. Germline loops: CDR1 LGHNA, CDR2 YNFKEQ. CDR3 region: CASSRGGLAEYEQYF. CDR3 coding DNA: TGTGCCAGCAGCCGGGGAGGACTAGCGGAATACGAGCAGTACTTC.

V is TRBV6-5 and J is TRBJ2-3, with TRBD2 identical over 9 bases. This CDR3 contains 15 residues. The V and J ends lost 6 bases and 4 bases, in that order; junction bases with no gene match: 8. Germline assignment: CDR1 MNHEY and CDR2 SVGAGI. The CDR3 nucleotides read TGTGCCAGCAGCTTGCGCGGGAGGGGCGCAGATACGCAGTATTTT. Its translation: CASSLRGRGADTQYF.

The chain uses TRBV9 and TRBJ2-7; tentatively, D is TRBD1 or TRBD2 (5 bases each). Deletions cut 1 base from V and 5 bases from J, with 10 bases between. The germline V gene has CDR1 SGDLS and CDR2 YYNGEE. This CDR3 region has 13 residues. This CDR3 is CASSVSGTHEQYF. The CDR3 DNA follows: TGTGCCAGCAGCGTATCGGGGACCCACGAGCAGTACTTC.

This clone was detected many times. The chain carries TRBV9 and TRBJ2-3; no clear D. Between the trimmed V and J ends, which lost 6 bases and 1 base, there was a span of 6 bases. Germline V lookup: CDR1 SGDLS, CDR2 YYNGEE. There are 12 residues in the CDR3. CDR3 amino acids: CASNRGTDTQYF. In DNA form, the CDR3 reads TGTGCCAGCAACAGAGGCACAGATACGCAGTATTTT.

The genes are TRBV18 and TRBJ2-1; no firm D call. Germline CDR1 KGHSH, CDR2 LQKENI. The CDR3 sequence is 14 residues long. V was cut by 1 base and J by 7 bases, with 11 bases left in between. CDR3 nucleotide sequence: TGTGCCAGCTCACCACGGCAGGTCATGAATGAGCAGTTCTTC. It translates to CASSPRQVMNEQFF.

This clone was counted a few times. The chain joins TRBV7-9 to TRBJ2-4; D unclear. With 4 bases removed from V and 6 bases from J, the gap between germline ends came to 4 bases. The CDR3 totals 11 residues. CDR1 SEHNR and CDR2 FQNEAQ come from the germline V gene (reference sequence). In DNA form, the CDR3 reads TGTGCCAGCAGCTCAGGAAACATTCAGTACTTC. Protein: CASSSGNIQYF.

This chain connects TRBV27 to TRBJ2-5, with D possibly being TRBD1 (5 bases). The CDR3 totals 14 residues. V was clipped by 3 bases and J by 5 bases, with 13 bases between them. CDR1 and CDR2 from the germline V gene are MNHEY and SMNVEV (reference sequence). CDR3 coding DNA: TGTGCCAGCAGTTTCATGGGGCGCGACGAGACCCAGTACTTC. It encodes CASSFMGRDETQYF.

The CDR3 here is CASTITPRANYGYTF. The CDR3 DNA follows: TGTGCCAGCACCATTACTCCCAGGGCGAACTATGGCTACACCTTC. The chain is built from TRBV6-6 and TRBJ1-2; TRBD1 might be the D (5 bases). V lost 7 bases and J lost 2, with 17 bases in between. CDR3 length equals 15 residues. Germline CDR1 is MNHNY and CDR2 is SVGAGI (reference sequence).

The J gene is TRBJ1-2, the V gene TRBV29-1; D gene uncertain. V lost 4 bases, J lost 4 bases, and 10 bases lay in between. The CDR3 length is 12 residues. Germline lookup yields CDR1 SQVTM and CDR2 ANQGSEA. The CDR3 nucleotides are TGCAGCGTTGTGAGGGAAAGCTATGGCTACACCTTC. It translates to CSVVRESYGYTF.

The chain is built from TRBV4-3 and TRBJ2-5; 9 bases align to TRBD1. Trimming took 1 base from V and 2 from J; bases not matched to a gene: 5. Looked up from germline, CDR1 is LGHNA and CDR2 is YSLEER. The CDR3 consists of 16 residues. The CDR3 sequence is CASSQVPGQGQETQYF. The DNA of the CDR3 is TGCGCCAGCAGCCAAGTCCCCGGACAGGGGCAAGAGACCCAGTACTTC.

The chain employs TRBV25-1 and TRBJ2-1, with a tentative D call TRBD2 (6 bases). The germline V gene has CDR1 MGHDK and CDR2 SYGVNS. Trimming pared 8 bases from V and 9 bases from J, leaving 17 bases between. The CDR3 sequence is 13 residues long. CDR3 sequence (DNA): TGTGCCAGCGCCAAGGGCGGGAAATTTGAGCAGTTCTTC. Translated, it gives CASAKGGKFEQFF.

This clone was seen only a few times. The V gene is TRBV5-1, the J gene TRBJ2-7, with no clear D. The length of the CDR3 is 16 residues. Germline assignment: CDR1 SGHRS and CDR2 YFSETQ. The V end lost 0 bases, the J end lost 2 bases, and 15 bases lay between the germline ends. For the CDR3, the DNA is TGCGCCAGCAGCTTGGTATCCAGGTCCAACACCTACGAGCAGTACTTC. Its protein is CASSLVSRSNTYEQYF.

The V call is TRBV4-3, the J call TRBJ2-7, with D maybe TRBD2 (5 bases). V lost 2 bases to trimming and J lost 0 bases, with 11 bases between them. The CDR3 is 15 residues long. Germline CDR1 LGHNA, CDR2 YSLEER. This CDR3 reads CASSQIRDSSYEQYF. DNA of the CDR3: TGCGCCAGCAGCCAAATACGGGATAGCTCCTACGAGCAGTACTTC.